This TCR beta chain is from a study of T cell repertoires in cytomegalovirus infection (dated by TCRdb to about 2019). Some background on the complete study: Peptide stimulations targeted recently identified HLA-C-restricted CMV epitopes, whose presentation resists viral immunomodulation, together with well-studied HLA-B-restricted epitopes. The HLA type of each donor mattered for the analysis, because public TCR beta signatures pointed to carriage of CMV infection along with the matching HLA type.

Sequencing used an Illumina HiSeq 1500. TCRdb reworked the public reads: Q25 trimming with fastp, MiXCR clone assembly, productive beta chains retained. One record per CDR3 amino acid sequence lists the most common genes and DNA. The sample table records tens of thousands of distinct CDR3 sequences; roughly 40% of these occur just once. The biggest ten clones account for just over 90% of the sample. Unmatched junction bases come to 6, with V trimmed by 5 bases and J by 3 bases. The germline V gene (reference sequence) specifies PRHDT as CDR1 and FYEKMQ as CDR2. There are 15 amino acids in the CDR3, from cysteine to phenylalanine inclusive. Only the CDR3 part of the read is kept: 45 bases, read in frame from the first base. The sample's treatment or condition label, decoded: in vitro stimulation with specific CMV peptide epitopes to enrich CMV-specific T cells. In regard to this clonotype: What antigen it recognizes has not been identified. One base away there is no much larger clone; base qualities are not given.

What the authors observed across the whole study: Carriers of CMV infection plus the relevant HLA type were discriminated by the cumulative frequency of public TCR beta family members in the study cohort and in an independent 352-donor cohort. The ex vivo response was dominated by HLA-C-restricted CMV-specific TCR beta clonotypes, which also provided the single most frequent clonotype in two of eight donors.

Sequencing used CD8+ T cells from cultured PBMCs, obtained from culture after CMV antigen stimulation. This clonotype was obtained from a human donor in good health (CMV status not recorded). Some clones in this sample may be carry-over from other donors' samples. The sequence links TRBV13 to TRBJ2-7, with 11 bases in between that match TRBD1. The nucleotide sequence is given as TGTGCCAGCAGCCGCACCGGGACAGGGGGCTACGAGCAGTACTTC. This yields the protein CASSRTGTGGYEQYF.